The present entry profiles one T cell receptor (beta chain) with its context. The J segment lost 0 bases and the V segment lost 1 base, leaving 6 bases of the junction unmatched. CDR1 and CDR2 (germline): SGHNT, YYREEE (reference sequence). This CDR3 has 17 residues. This sample is part of a study of blood T cell repertoires in COVID-19. Overall study: The study drew acute and convalescent COVID-19 samples from the United States, Italy and Spain.

Libraries were prepared by immunoSEQ multiplex PCR; TCRdb keeps only in-frame clonotypes and omits some of them. The table has 200,000 to 250,000 clones, about 80% seen once. The chain combines TRBV5-4 with TRBJ2-7; 11 nucleotides agree with TRBD2. The sequenced sample was peripheral blood. The sequence was collected from a woman aged 80 or over with acute or convalescent COVID-19. The CDR3 nucleotides read TGTGCCAGCAGCTTGAGTACCCTAGCGGGGGGCTCCTACGAGCAGTACTTC. This translates into CASSLSTLAGGSYEQYF.